This T cell receptor (beta chain) was found in a study of blood T cells in healthy people across ages. CDR3 length equals 17 residues. V gave up 0 bases and J gave up 4 bases, with 16 bases separating them. Germline lookup yields CDR1 LNHNV and CDR2 YYDKDF (reference sequence). Primed by a sample-barcoded 5' primer and a J-beta primer mix, a second PCR proceeded for roughly 6 to 12 cycles. Each cDNA molecule was tagged by a template-switch adaptor that had 12 random nucleotides. TCRdb recomputed calls from the 5' RACE reads with MiXCR, one row per CDR3 protein. The sample lists 790,000 or so distinct CDR3 sequences; 46% were seen once.

V gene TRBV15 combines with J gene TRBJ2-1, with D possibly being TRBD2 (5 bases). The sequence came from an elderly man in good health. The sequencing sample was made of blood. CDR3 nucleotide sequence: TGTGCCACCAGCAGAGATTTGAGACGCGGAGGTTACAATGAGCAGTTCTTC. Protein: CATSRDLRRGGYNEQFF.